This TCR beta chain was sequenced in a study of T cell repertoires in cytomegalovirus infection. As regards this clonotype: Its antigen is unidentified.

TCRdb used MiXCR to reprocess the reads, holding one entry per CDR3 protein. In the table there are under 95,000 distinct CDR3 sequences, roughly half of which are singletons. With 7 bases removed from V and 5 bases from J, the gap between germline ends came to 15 bases. The CDR3 runs to 14 residues. Sequences were derived from CD8+ T cells from cultured PBMCs, sampled from culture after CMV antigen stimulation. The sequence derives from a human donor in good health (CMV status not recorded). Some clones in this sample may be carry-over from other donors' samples. The chain links TRBV12-3 or TRBV12-4 to TRBJ2-1; maybe TRBD1 (6 bases). The CDR3 loop reads CASTSPDRNNEQFF. In DNA form, the CDR3 reads TGTGCCAGCACCTCGCCGGACAGAAACAATGAGCAGTTCTTC.